Listed below are T cell receptor beta chains from one sample, sequenced in a study of Tregs in tolerant kidney transplant recipients. The table came from immunoSEQ multiplex PCR; TCRdb's copy has only in-frame clones and leaves some out. The sample carries some 66,000 clones, roughly 92% recorded once. The source was CD8+ T cells from blood, collected before the transplant. These receptors originate from a human donor who received a combined kidney and bone marrow transplant. Each CDR3 is given with its conserved first and last residue. D genes are given only for firm matches. Expanded clones get a size class; other rows say once, few or many, or leave the size out.

CDR3nt | CDR3aa | v_gene | abundance | d_gene | j_gene
TGTGCCAGCAGCGCCGGACTAACCTACGAGCAGTACTTC | CASSAGLTYEQYF | TRBV2 | - | - | TRBJ2-7
TGCGCCAGCAGCCCTACCCCTTCTAATGAAAAACTGTTTTTT | CASSPTPSNEKLFF | TRBV4-1 | - | - | TRBJ1-4
TGTGCCAGCAGCTTAGAGGGGATCCCCTACGAGCAGTACTTC | CASSLEGIPYEQYF | TRBV7-2 | - | - | TRBJ2-7
TGTGCCAGCAGCTTTGAGGGAAACGGCTACACCTTC | CASSFEGNGYTF | TRBV7-8 | - | - | TRBJ1-2
TGTGCCAGCAGTTACTCGGAGATCTACGAGCAGTACTTC | CASSYSEIYEQYF | TRBV6-6 | - | - | TRBJ2-7
TGCGCCAGCAGCCAGATGGGAGCGCAGCCCCAGCATTTT | CASSQMGAQPQHF | TRBV4-1 | few | - | TRBJ1-5
TGTGCCAGCAGCGCTGGAGCGGGGTTGGATCAGCCCCAGCATTTT | CASSAGAGLDQPQHF | TRBV9 | - | - | TRBJ1-5
TGTGCCAGCAGAGACTACAGAGGGCCTGGAAACACCATATATTTT | CASRDYRGPGNTIYF | TRBV28 | - | - | TRBJ1-3
TGTGCCAGCAGCCGAGATCCGGGGAACACCGGGGAGCTGTTTTTT | CASSRDPGNTGELFF | TRBV7-8 | - | - | TRBJ2-2
TGTGCCAGCAGCTCCGGGACTAGCGGAGGGAGGGGCACAGATACGCAGTATTTT | CASSSGTSGGRGTDTQYF | TRBV13 | - | TRBD2 | TRBJ2-3
TGTGCCAGCAGTGACGACAGCCAAGAGACCCAGTACTTC | CASSDDSQETQYF | TRBV6-1 | - | - | TRBJ2-5
TGTGCCAGCAGATTGGGGGGGCTCACCGGGGAGCTGTTTTTT | CASRLGGLTGELFF | TRBV5-4 | - | - | TRBJ2-2
TGTGCCAGCAGCTTAGGTCCCTACCTCGAGACCCAGTACTTC | CASSLGPYLETQYF | TRBV7-2 | once | - | TRBJ2-5
TGTGCCAGCAGCGTAGTCTCAGGAACGGGCTACACCTTC | CASSVVSGTGYTF | TRBV9 | - | - | TRBJ1-2
TGTGCCAGCAGTATAGGGGCCTATGGCTACACCTTC | CASSIGAYGYTF | TRBV25-1 | - | - | TRBJ1-2
TGTGCCAGCAGCTTGGATCACCTAGCGGGTTCCCCTAGCTCCTACAATGAGCAGTTCTTC | CASSLDHLAGSPSSYNEQFF | TRBV11-3 | - | TRBD2 | TRBJ2-1
TGTGCCAGCAGTTTGGATGGCGGCTGGGAGCTGTTTTTT | CASSLDGGWELFF | TRBV27 | once | - | TRBJ2-2
TGTGCCAGTAGTATATCGGGGGGCCTGCATAAGCGAGGCTACACCTTC | CASSISGGLHKRGYTF | TRBV19 | - | - | TRBJ1-2
TGTGCCAGCATAGAGTTGGAGACCCAGTACTTC | CASIELETQYF | TRBV2 | - | - | TRBJ2-5
TGCAGCGTTGCCCCAAGCCAAACCTACAATGAGCAGTTCTTC | CSVAPSQTYNEQFF | TRBV29-1 | - | - | TRBJ2-1
TGTGCCAGTAGCCCCCCCGATAGCGGGAGCTACGAGCAGTACTTC | CASSPPDSGSYEQYF | TRBV19 | - | TRBD2 | TRBJ2-7
TGTGCCAGCAGTTTAAACCTACAGACGAACACTGAAGCTTTCTTT | CASSLNLQTNTEAFF | TRBV27 | - | - | TRBJ1-1
TGTGCCATCACCTACAACAGGGAGCCCTACGGCTACACCTTC | CAITYNREPYGYTF | TRBV10-3 | - | - | TRBJ1-2
TGTGCCAGTACCCAGGGCGTGTATGGCTACACCTTC | CASTQGVYGYTF | TRBV19 | - | - | TRBJ1-2
TGTGCCAGCAGCGGGGACAGGGTTTTTGGTTCACCCCTCCACTTT | CASSGDRVFGSPLHF | TRBV7-9 | - | TRBD1 | TRBJ1-6
TGTGCCAGCAGTTACGAGTGGCAGGTTAGCAATCAGCCCCAGCATTTT | CASSYEWQVSNQPQHF | TRBV6-6 | - | - | TRBJ1-5
TGTGCCAGCTCACCTATACAACAGGGGGCCTATGGCTACACCTTC | CASSPIQQGAYGYTF | TRBV18 | once | TRBD1 | TRBJ1-2